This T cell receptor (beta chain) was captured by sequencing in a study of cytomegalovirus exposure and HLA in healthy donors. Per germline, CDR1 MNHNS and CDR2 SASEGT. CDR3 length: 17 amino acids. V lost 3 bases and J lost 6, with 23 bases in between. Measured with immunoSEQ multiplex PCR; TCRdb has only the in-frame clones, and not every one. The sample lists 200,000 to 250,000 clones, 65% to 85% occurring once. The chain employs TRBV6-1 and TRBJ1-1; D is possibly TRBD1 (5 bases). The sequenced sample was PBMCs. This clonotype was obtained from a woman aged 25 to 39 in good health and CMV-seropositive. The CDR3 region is CASSDQRGAGSRAEAFF. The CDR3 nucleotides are TGTGCCAGCAGTGATCAAAGGGGCGCAGGTTCGAGGGCTGAAGCTTTCTTT.